A selection of T cell receptor beta chains follows, all from one sample in a study of Graves' ophthalmopathy and Graves' hyperthyroidism. Via MiXCR, TCRdb re-called the multiplex PCR reads, giving one row per CDR3 protein. The sample carries about 660,000 distinct CDR3 sequences, roughly 39% recorded once. Sequencing input: peripheral blood. The receptors stem from an adult man with Graves' ophthalmopathy. Each CDR3 is given with its conserved first and last residue. The order of the fields is V gene, CDR3 protein.

>TRBV20-1
CSAQSGSSYEQYF
>TRBV20-1
CSARGRGGGQETQYF
>TRBV7-9
CASSSTMGRMQNYGYTF
>TRBV4-1
CASSQRAGGTYEQYF
>TRBV28
CASKLLGAGEQYF
>TRBV2
CASSLPGGPDQPQHF
>TRBV29-1
CSALGEDPGYTF
>TRBV6-1
CASSEYAGPYGYTF
>TRBV4-1
CASSQDHREWNTEAFF
>TRBV6-5
CASSRQGGTNEKLFF
>TRBV7-3
CASSSRGAPLHF
>TRBV20-1
CSARRGPGTRGHEQYF
>TRBV25-1
CASSAGTGGSPLHF
>TRBV7-9
CASSHPAGGRSEQYF
>TRBV5-5
CASRHNRGNNAGELFF
>TRBV3-1
CASSRGLASTYEQYF
>TRBV2
CASSDPGGSYEQYF
>TRBV2
CASIGSEDQPQHF
>TRBV19
CASSMGQGINTEAFF
>TRBV4-1
CASSQDPGGENGYTF
>TRBV19
CASTLDRAYQPQHF
>TRBV2
CASSERDGRGYNEQFF
>TRBV7-9
CASSKGQVGETQHF
>TRBV19
CASSIDRAGSYGYTF
>TRBV7-2
CASSLGRGGNTDTQYF
>TRBV11-2
CASSQEAGATGANVLTF
>TRBV10-3
CASSPLGTGSTEAFF
>TRBV4-2
CASSQEGLAIYGRLEQYF
>TRBV6-5
CATREGNTEAFF
>TRBV10-3
CAITGNHNEQFF
>TRBV29-1
CSVVGRWNTEAFF
>TRBV25-1
CASRALYGYTF